This passage covers 8 T cell receptor beta chains from one sample sequenced in a study of shared clonotypes between healthy human individuals. Some clones are missing from TCRdb's copy, which holds only in-frame ones; the method was immunoSEQ multiplex PCR. In the table there are 2,500,000 or so clones, about 92% of which are singletons. Sequencing was performed on naive CD4+ T cells sorted from blood. The subset: CD45RA+ positively selected. The receptors originated from a man aged 18 to 30 in good health.

The gene calls are TRBV7-2 and TRBJ2-7; D not resolved. Per the germline V gene, CDR1 is SGHTA and CDR2 is FQGNSA. The length of the CDR3 is 14 residues. With 5 bases removed from V and 4 bases from J, the gap between germline ends came to 15 bases. CDR3 bases: TGTGCCAGCAGCACCGCCTATAAGAGGTACGAGCAGTACTTC. Encoded protein: CASSTAYKRYEQYF.

The DNA of the CDR3 is TGTGCCAGCGCTGCCTCCGGGACTCAGAACACCGGGGAGCTGTTTTTT. Translated, it gives CASAASGTQNTGELFF. V usage is TRBV7-2 and J usage is TRBJ2-2; D may be TRBD2 (6 bases). Germline V CDR1 and CDR2: SGHTA, FQGNSA. There are 16 residues in the CDR3. Trimming took 8 bases from V and 1 from J, leaving 17 bases between them.

The J gene is TRBJ2-3, the V gene TRBV30, with 10 bases aligning to TRBD2. Losses at the gene ends were 2 bases for V and 3 bases for J; bases not matched to a gene: 5. The CDR3 is 15 residues long. The germline V gene has CDR1 GTSNPN and CDR2 SVGIG (reference sequence). Here the CDR3 DNA reads TGTGCCTGGAGTCTAAGCGGGGGGGGTACAGATACGCAGTATTTT. Protein product: CAWSLSGGGTDTQYF.

The V gene is TRBV2, the J gene TRBJ1-5, with TRBD1 matching 12 bases. The trim removed 10 bases at V and 6 bases at J, leaving 10 bases unmatched. The CDR3 length is 15 residues. In germline, CDR1 is SNHLY, CDR2 FYNNEI. CDR3 amino acids: CAKQGTGGAGQPQHF. As DNA, the CDR3 is TGTGCCAAGCAAGGGACAGGGGGCGCGGGTCAGCCCCAGCATTTT.

CDR3 DNA: TGCGCCAGCAGTCGACCAGGGGCGGCCAAAAACATTCAGTACTTC. Translating gives CASSRPGAAKNIQYF. J is TRBJ2-4 and V is TRBV23-1; a weak D match, TRBD1 (6 bases). TRBV23-1 has ORF status, its function being uncertain. The CDR3 consists of 15 residues. The germline V and J ends were trimmed by 4 bases and 1 base, with 11 bases remaining between them.

The chain has TRBV10-1 and TRBJ2-3; no firm D call. This CDR3 contains 14 residues. V was clipped by 5 bases and J by 5 bases, with 14 bases between them. CDR1 and CDR2 (germline): WNHNN, SYGVQD (reference sequence). The CDR3 region is CASSSSVWGDTQYF. Written as DNA, the CDR3 is TGCGCCAGCAGTTCATCCGTTTGGGGAGATACGCAGTATTTT.

Regarding this clone: Other DNA sequences in the sample encode the same CDR3. The chain carries TRBV29-1 and TRBJ2-7, with D uncertain. Germline assignment: CDR1 SQVTM and CDR2 ANQGSEA. V lost 2 bases and J lost 0, with 5 bases in between. The CDR3 has 12 amino acids. Written as DNA, the CDR3 is TGCAGCGTTGAAAGAGACTCCTACGAGCAGTACTTC. Residues: CSVERDSYEQYF.

The V gene is TRBV5-6, the J gene TRBJ2-7; D might be TRBD1 or TRBD2, each matching 5 bases. Per the germline V gene, CDR1 is SGHDT and CDR2 is YYEEEE. V was trimmed by 0 bases and J by 3 bases, leaving 13 bases between them. The CDR3 runs to 15 residues. Here the CDR3 DNA reads TGTGCCAGCAGCTTGGTGGGACCGACCATCTACGAGCAGTACTTC. Its translation: CASSLVGPTIYEQYF. The full variable domain, its missing parts supplied by reference TRBV5-6 and TRBJ2-7, is DAGVTQSPTHLIKTRGQQVTLRCSPKSGHDTVSWYQQALGQGPQFIFQYYEEEERQRGNFPDRFSGHQFPNYSSELNVNALLLGDSALYLCASSLVGPTIYEQYFGPGTRLTVT.